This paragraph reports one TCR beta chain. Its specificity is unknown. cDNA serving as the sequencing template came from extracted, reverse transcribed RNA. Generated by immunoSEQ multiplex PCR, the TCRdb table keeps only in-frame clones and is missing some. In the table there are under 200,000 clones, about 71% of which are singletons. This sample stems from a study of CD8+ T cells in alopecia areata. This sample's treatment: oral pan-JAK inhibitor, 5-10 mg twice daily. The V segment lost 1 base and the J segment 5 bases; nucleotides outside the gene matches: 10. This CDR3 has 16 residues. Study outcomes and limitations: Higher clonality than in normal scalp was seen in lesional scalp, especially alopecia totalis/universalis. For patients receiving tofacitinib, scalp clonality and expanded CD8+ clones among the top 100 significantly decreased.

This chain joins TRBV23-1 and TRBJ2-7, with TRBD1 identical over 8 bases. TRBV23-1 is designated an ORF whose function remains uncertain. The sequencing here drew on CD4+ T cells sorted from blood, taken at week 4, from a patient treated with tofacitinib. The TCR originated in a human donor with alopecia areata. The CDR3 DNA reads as TGCGCCAGCAGTCAATTGGGACAGGTAGACATCGACGAGCAGTACTTC. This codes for CASSQLGQVDIDEQYF.